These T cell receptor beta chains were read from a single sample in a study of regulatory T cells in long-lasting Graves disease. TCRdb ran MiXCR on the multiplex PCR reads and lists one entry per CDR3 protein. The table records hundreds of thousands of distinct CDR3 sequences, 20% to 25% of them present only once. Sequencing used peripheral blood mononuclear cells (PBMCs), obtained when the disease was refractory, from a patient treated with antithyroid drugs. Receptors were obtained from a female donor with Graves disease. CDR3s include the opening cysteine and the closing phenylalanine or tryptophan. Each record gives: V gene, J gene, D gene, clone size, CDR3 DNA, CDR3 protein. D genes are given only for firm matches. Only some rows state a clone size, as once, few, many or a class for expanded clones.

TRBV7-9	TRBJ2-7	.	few	TGTGCCAGCAGCTTAGACGGGAATCCCGAGCAGTACTTC	CASSLDGNPEQYF
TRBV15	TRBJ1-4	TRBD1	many	TGTGCCACTGCCCAGGGGGTGGGGTATGAAAAACTGTTTTTT	CATAQGVGYEKLFF
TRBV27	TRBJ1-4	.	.	TGTGCCAGCGGTTCTAGGGGCGAGCGCGAAAAACTGTTTTTT	CASGSRGEREKLFF
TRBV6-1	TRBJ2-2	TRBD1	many	TGTGCCAGCAGTAGACAGGGATGGACCGGGGAGCTGTTTTTT	CASSRQGWTGELFF
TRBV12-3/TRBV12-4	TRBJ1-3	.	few	TGTGCCAGCAGTTTCTCCGGAGGGAACACCATATATTTT	CASSFSGGNTIYF
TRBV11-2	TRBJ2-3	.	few	TGTGCCAGCAGCTTAAGTGCCCCGACAGATACGCAGTATTTT	CASSLSAPTDTQYF
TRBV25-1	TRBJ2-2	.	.	TGTGCCAGCAGTGCTCCGAGGGGGGCGAACACCGGGGAGCTGTTTTTT	CASSAPRGANTGELFF
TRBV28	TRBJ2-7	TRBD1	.	TGTGCCAGCGGGGGACAGTCGAACTCCTACGAGCAGTACTTC	CASGGQSNSYEQYF
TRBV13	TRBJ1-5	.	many	TGTGCCAGCAGCACGGGGACGGAAGAGAATCAGCCCCAGCATTTT	CASSTGTEENQPQHF
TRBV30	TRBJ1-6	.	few	TGTGCCTGGAGTGTAGCGGGGGGACATTCACCCCTCCACTTT	CAWSVAGGHSPLHF
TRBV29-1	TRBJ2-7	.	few	TGCAGCGTTCCTAAACTCCGGGTCGGTCAGCTCTCCTACGAGCAGTACTTC	CSVPKLRVGQLSYEQYF
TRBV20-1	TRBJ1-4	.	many	TGCAGTGCTGCGCACAGCGATAATAATGAAAAACTGTTTTTT	CSAAHSDNNEKLFF
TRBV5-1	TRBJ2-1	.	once	TGCGCCAGCAGCTTGGCAAGGGCAGCGAGGTACAATGAGCAGTTCTTC	CASSLARAARYNEQFF
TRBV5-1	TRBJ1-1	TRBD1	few	TGCGCCAGCAGCCCCTCCACCGGGACAGCAACGATTGAAGCTTTCTTT	CASSPSTGTATIEAFF
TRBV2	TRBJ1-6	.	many	TGTGCCAGCAGTGTAACCTCTCCGGACTCTACACCCCTCCACTTT	CASSVTSPDSTPLHF
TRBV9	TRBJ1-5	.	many	TGTGCCAGCAGCGCAGGGCCTTTCAGTAATCAGCCCCAGCATTTT	CASSAGPFSNQPQHF
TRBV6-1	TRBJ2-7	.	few	TGTGCCAGCAGTGAAGTAACAGGTACCCACGAGCAGTACTTC	CASSEVTGTHEQYF
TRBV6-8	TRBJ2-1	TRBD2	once	TGTGCCAGCACGCCGGGACTAGCGGGGGCAGGCTACAATGAGCAGTTCTTC	CASTPGLAGAGYNEQFF
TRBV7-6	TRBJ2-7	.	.	TGTGCCAGCAGCTCCTCTGTATCCTACGAGCAGTACTTC	CASSSSVSYEQYF
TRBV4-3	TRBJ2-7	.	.	TGCGCCAGCAGCCAAGAGATCTCGAGCTCCTACGAGCAGTACTTC	CASSQEISSSYEQYF
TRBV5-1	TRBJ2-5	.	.	TGCGCCAGCAGCTTAAGACAGGCCCGGATAGGGGTCCAAGAGACCCAGTACTTC	CASSLRQARIGVQETQYF
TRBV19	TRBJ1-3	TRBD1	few	TGTGCCAGTACAAGGAGAGGGACAGGCGAGTACACCATATATTTT	CASTRRGTGEYTIYF